The 25 T cell receptor beta chains reported below all come from one sample, sequenced in a study of cytomegalovirus exposure and HLA in healthy donors. PCR amplification relied on 60 Vbeta primers (plus 13 Jbeta primers). Here immunoSEQ multiplex PCR was the method, and the copy in TCRdb shows in-frame clones only, minus some. Of 110,000 or so clones listed, over 55% were seen once; the top ten hold about 8.5%. Sequenced: PBMCs. The receptors shown here come from a man aged 18 to 35 in good health and CMV-seropositive.

This clone came up once. V and J are TRBV11-3 and TRBJ2-5; unclear D gene. This CDR3 is built from 13 residues. V was trimmed by 1 base and J by 2 bases, leaving 5 bases between them. Germline V gene data show CDR1 as SGHNT and CDR2 as YENEEA. CDR3: CASSLGGQETQYF. DNA of the CDR3: TGTGCCAGCAGCTTAGGAGGACAAGAGACCCAGTACTTC.

The rearrangement uses TRBV29-1 and TRBJ1-2, with D maybe TRBD1 (5 bases). The CDR3 contains 13 residues. V lost 1 base to trimming and J lost 3 bases, with 9 bases between them. Germline CDR1 is SQVTM and CDR2 is ANQGSEA. The CDR3 nucleotides read TGCAGCGTTGAAGGCAGGGTGGACTATGGCTACACCTTC. Its translation is CSVEGRVDYGYTF.

The rearrangement uses TRBV7-2 and TRBJ2-3, with D tentatively TRBD2 (6 bases). The CDR3 spans 18 residues. The ends were cut back, 1 base at V and 6 bases at J, with 23 bases in the middle. CDR1 and CDR2 from the germline V gene are SGHTA and FQGNSA. CDR3 nucleotide sequence: TGTGCCAGCAGCTTAGAGGTTTACAAACTAGCCCGATCGGATACGCAGTATTTT. Translation gives CASSLEVYKLARSDTQYF.

The CDR3 sequence: CASSFGGEETQYF. The CDR3 DNA follows: TGCGCCAGCAGCTTCGGCGGGGAAGAGACCCAGTACTTC. V and J are TRBV5-1 and TRBJ2-5, with a possible D match to TRBD2 (6 bases). The CDR3 contains 13 residues. Per germline, CDR1 SGHRS and CDR2 YFSETQ. The V end was cut by 2 bases, the J end by 3 bases, with 8 bases between.

V usage is TRBV2 and J usage is TRBJ1-1; D remains ambiguous. Trimming pared 4 bases from V and 5 bases from J, leaving 5 bases between. This CDR3 comprises 11 residues. Germline CDR1 and CDR2: SNHLY and FYNNEI. The CDR3 coding sequence is TGTGCCAGCAGTGTCGGGACTGAAGCTTTCTTT. Encoded protein: CASSVGTEAFF.

The rearrangement joins TRBV5-6 to TRBJ2-5; 9 bases are shared with TRBD1. The CDR3 covers 16 residues. The V gene's germline CDR1 is SGHDT and CDR2 YYEEEE. J lost 1 base, V lost 4 bases, and 8 bases had no gene match. The DNA of the CDR3 is TGTGCCAGCAGCCTACCCGGGACAGGGCCCCAAGAGACCCAGTACTTC. Translating it yields CASSLPGTGPQETQYF.

V and J are TRBV9 and TRBJ2-6, with 8 bases identical to TRBD1. The germline V gene has CDR1 SGDLS and CDR2 YYNGEE. J gave up 0 bases and V 4 bases, and 9 bases lay outside the gene matches. The length of the CDR3 is 18 residues. The CDR3 sequence: CASSPGQGPSSGANVLTF. In DNA form, the CDR3 reads TGTGCCAGCAGCCCCGGACAGGGTCCAAGCTCTGGGGCCAACGTCCTGACTTTC.

The rearrangement links TRBV28 to TRBJ1-2, with D perhaps TRBD1 (6 bases). V lost 5 bases, J lost 0 bases, and 13 bases lay in between. Germline V CDR1 and CDR2: MDHEN, SYDVKM. The CDR3 length is 15 residues. This chain's CDR3 is CASSILQGPNYGYTF. The CDR3 nucleotides are TGTGCCAGCAGTATTCTACAGGGACCTAACTATGGCTACACCTTC.

There are a few counts of this clone. CDR3 DNA sequence: TGTGCCAGCAGCTTGGCAGTTAGCACAGATACGCAGTATTTT. Amino acid sequence: CASSLAVSTDTQYF. This chain uses TRBV5-6 with TRBJ2-3, with D uncertain. The ends were cut back, 0 bases at V and 0 bases at J, with 5 bases in the middle. From germline, CDR1 is SGHDT and CDR2 YYEEEE. The CDR3 runs 14 residues.

The chain carries TRBV6-1 and TRBJ1-5, with TRBD1 matching 7 bases. There are 13 residues in the CDR3. Germline V gives CDR1 MNHNS, CDR2 SASEGT. Trimming cost V 6 bases and J 7 bases; bases outside gene matches: 6. In DNA, the CDR3 is TGTGCCAGCAGGTTAAGACAGGGCCAGCCCCAGCATTTT. Residues: CASRLRQGQPQHF.

This chain uses TRBV28 with TRBJ2-2; 8 nucleotides line up with TRBD2. The CDR3 consists of 18 residues. Losses at the gene ends were 6 bases for V and 1 base for J; bases not matched to a gene: 13. Germline-derived CDR1 and CDR2 are MDHEN and SYDVKM. For the CDR3, the DNA is TGTGCCAGCAGCCGCGCTCGACGGGGGGGCATGAACACCGGGGAGCTGTTTTTT. Its protein is CASSRARRGGMNTGELFF.

The chain uses TRBV20-1 and TRBJ2-3; TRBD1 agrees at 7 bases. V lost 8 bases, J lost 6 bases, and 2 bases stayed unmatched. The germline V gene encodes CDR1 DFQATT and CDR2 SNEGSKA (reference sequence). This CDR3 is 10 amino acids long. CDR3 coding DNA: TGCAGTTCCAGGGGGGATACGCAGTATTTT. Translated: CSSRGDTQYF.

The rearrangement uses TRBV7-3 and TRBJ2-5; 10 bases fit TRBD2. Germline trimming cut 5 bases from V and 5 bases from J; bases unmatched to any gene: 8. This CDR3 comprises 15 residues. Per the germline V gene, CDR1 is SGHTA and CDR2 is FQGTGA. The CDR3 DNA reads TGTGCCAGCAGCGCAAGCGGGGGGGCGTGGGAGACCCAGTACTTC. Translated: CASSASGGAWETQYF.

This chain uses TRBV28 with TRBJ1-1; possible D gene TRBD1, 5 bases. Germline CDR1 and CDR2: MDHEN and SYDVKM. This CDR3 contains 16 residues. The V gene lost 3 bases and the J gene lost 0 bases, with 14 bases spanning the gap. CDR3 sequence (DNA): TGTGCCAGCAGTTTGGTTTCCACGACAGTGAACACTGAAGCTTTCTTT. Residues: CASSLVSTTVNTEAFF.

The V call is TRBV9, the J call TRBJ1-1, with D perhaps matching TRBD1 (5 bases). CDR1 SGDLS and CDR2 YYNGEE come from the germline V gene. V was shortened by 4 bases and J by 11 bases, with 18 bases between the two germline ends. The CDR3 is made up of 13 amino acids. The CDR3 here is CASSPGHTEVAFF. The CDR3 DNA reads as TGTGCCAGCAGCCCTGGACACACCGAGGTGGCTTTCTTT.

The chain couples TRBV19 to TRBJ2-1; D remains unclear. Germline V lookup: CDR1 LNHDA, CDR2 SQIVND (reference sequence). The CDR3 runs 15 residues. V was clipped by 4 bases and J by 5 bases, with 15 bases between them. Here the CDR3 DNA reads TGTGCCAGTAGTAACCCCCCCGCGGCACACAATGAGCAGTTCTTC. Translating gives CASSNPPAAHNEQFF. Complete variable domain (other parts from reference TRBV19 and TRBJ2-1): DGGITQSPKYLFRKEGQNVTLSCEQNLNHDAMYWYRQDPGQGLRLIYYSQIVNDFQKGDIAEGYSVSREKKESFPLTVTSAQKNPTAFYLCASSNPPAAHNEQFFGPGTRLTVL.

The V gene is TRBV5-6, the J gene TRBJ1-2, with D uncertain. Germline CDR1 is SGHDT and CDR2 is YYEEEE. The CDR3 spans 14 residues. The germline V and J ends were trimmed by 1 base and 4 bases, with 11 bases remaining between them. CDR3 protein: CASSLHPGVYGYTF. The CDR3 DNA sequence: TGTGCCAGCAGCTTGCACCCAGGCGTCTATGGCTACACCTTC.

V is TRBV2 and J is TRBJ1-5, with 7 bases identical to TRBD1. The CDR3 totals 16 residues. J was trimmed by 3 bases and V by 0 bases; bases with no gene match: 5. CDR1 is SNHLY, CDR2 FYNNEI, per germline. Here the CDR3 DNA reads TGTGCCAGCAGTGAAGCGACAGGGATGTACAATCAGCCCCAGCATTTT. Its translation: CASSEATGMYNQPQHF.

Turning to this clone: Additional DNA sequences in this sample encode the identical CDR3. V gene TRBV2 combines with J gene TRBJ2-1; TRBD2 matches 8 bases. The CDR3 totals 17 residues. Germline V gene sequence: CDR1 SNHLY, CDR2 FYNNEI. With 10 bases clipped from V and 3 bases from J, the junction kept 17 bases outside the gene matches. The CDR3 region is CAINWGRGGESYNEQFF. The CDR3 DNA reads TGTGCCATTAACTGGGGACGGGGGGGAGAAAGCTACAATGAGCAGTTCTTC.

This CDR3 is CASSRTGVAYNEQFF. The DNA for the CDR3 is TGCGCCAGCAGCAGAACAGGGGTAGCCTACAATGAGCAGTTCTTC. This sequence joins TRBV5-1 and TRBJ2-1, with TRBD1 matching over 7 bases. The CDR3 covers 15 residues. In germline, CDR1 is SGHRS, CDR2 YFSETQ. The V and J ends lost 4 bases and 2 bases, in that order; junction bases with no gene match: 6.

The chain's CDR3 is CATSRVQALNEQFF. The CDR3 DNA follows: TGTGCCACCAGCAGAGTCCAGGCACTCAATGAGCAGTTCTTC. The genes are TRBV15 and TRBJ2-1; no clear D. Trimming left V 1 base short and J 6 bases short, with 10 bases between. This CDR3 spans 14 amino acids. Germline CDR1 is LNHNV and CDR2 is YYDKDF (reference sequence).

This clone was counted only a few times. The chain carries TRBV5-1 and TRBJ2-1; TRBD2 aligns across 10 bases. Trimming at V came to 0 bases and at J to 7 bases, leaving 4 bases not matched to a gene. The CDR3 length is 15 residues. Germline values: CDR1 SGHRS, CDR2 YFSETQ. CDR3 coding DNA: TGCGCCAGCAGCTTGGTGGCTAGCGGGGGAAATGAGCAGTTCTTC. Its protein is CASSLVASGGNEQFF.

This chain links TRBV7-9 with TRBJ1-2; possible D gene TRBD1, 5 bases. The germline gives CDR1 SEHNR, CDR2 FQNEAQ (reference sequence). The CDR3 totals 15 residues. Trimming removed 3 bases at V and 4 bases at J, with 15 bases between. The CDR3 region has the DNA TGTGCCAGCAGCTTCGACAGTCCTTCATTCTATGGCTACACCTTC. It translates to CASSFDSPSFYGYTF.

This clone was detected only a few times. The rearrangement uses TRBV4-2 and TRBJ2-3; 11 bases match TRBD2. The length of the CDR3 is 16 residues. Germline CDR1 and CDR2: LGHNA and YNFKEQ. Trimming took 0 bases from V and 6 from J; bases not matched to a gene: 5. The CDR3 here is CASSQDPTSGGDTQYF. The CDR3 DNA reads TGTGCCAGCAGCCAAGATCCTACTAGCGGGGGTGATACGCAGTATTTT.

V usage is TRBV6-6 and J usage is TRBJ1-6; the D gene is possibly TRBD1 (6 bases). The CDR3 contains 15 residues. Trimming shortened V by 4 bases and J by 4 bases, and 11 bases separated the two germline ends. Germline loops: CDR1 MNHNY, CDR2 SVGAGI (reference sequence). The DNA for the CDR3 is TGTGCCAGCAGTTTCGACGGACAGTATAATTCACCCCTCCACTTT. Amino acid sequence: CASSFDGQYNSPLHF.